This T cell receptor beta chain stems from a study of blood T cell repertoires in COVID-19. Study at large: COVID-19 samples collected from the United States, Italy and Spain covered acute and convalescent phases. PBMCs, B-cell-depleted T cells, or T cells were the source of the cDNA or gDNA that made up the material.

Germline assignment: CDR1 SGHAT and CDR2 FQDESV (reference sequence). The CDR3 covers 11 residues. V lost 5 bases and J 5 bases, leaving 3 bases between the germline ends. Original processing methods: Reference gene primers were amplified, and this amplification served to estimate nucleated cell counts. TCRdb's copy holds only in-frame clones and misses some; the assay was immunoSEQ multiplex PCR. V, J and clone size are taken as reported in that table, and D and trimming were inferred from the DNA itself. The sample consists of under 300,000 clones, around four fifths of them appearing once. The chain couples TRBV11-1 to TRBJ2-2, with D unresolved. The origin of this receptor is a man aged 45-65 years with acute or convalescent COVID-19. Sequences were obtained from peripheral blood. The CDR3: CASSTTGELFF. Written as DNA, the CDR3 is TGTGCCAGCAGCACAACCGGGGAGCTGTTTTTT.